This record covers a single T cell receptor (beta chain). The data originate from a study of blood T cell repertoires in COVID-19. Across the study: The United States, Italy and Spain supplied acute and convalescent COVID-19 samples.

Sequencing used immunoSEQ multiplex PCR; TCRdb keeps in-frame clones, though not all of them. The sample consists of approximately 170,000 clones, roughly 85% of them appearing once. The specimen was peripheral blood. The receptor was isolated from a woman aged 80 or over with active or convalescent COVID-19.

This CDR3 reads CASRTRYSNQPQHF. The DNA for the CDR3 is TGTGCCAGCAGGACACGGTATAGCAATCAGCCCCAGCATTTT. This sequence joins TRBV28 and TRBJ1-5; D call uncertain. Germline V gene data show CDR1 as MDHEN and CDR2 as SYDVKM. The CDR3 loop spans 14 amino acids. V gave up 6 bases and J gave up 0 bases, with 9 bases separating them. Complete variable domain (other parts from reference TRBV28 and TRBJ1-5): DVKVTQSSRYLVKRTGEKVFLECVQDMDHENMFWYRQDPGLGLRLIYFSYDVKMKEKGDIPEGYSVSREKKERFSLILESASTNQTSMYLCASRTRYSNQPQHFGDGTRLSIL.